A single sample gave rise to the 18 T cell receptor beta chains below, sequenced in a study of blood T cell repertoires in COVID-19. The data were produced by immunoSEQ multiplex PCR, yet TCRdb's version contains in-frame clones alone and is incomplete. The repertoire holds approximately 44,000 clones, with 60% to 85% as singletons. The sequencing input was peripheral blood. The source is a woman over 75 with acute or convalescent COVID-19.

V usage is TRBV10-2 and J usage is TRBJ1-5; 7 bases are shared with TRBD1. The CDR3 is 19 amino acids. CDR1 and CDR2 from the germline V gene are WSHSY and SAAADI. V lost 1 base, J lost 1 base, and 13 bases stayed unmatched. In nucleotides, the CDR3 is TGCGCCAGCAGTGAGTTAAGACAGGGTGGCCCAAGGAGCAATCAGCCCCAGCATTTT. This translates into CASSELRQGGPRSNQPQHF.

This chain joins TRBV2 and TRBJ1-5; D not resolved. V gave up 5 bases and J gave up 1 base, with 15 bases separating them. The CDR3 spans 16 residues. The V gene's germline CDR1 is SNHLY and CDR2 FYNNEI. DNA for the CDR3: TGTGCCAGCAGTTTCGGAGGGAAGGTGAGCAATCAGCCCCAGCATTTT. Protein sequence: CASSFGGKVSNQPQHF.

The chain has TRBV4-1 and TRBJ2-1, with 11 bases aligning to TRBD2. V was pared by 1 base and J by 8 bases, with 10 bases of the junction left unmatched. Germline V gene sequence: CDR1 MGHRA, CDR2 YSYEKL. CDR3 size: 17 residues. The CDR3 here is CASSQAAILAGVYEQFF. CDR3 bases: TGCGCCAGCAGCCAAGCTGCTATACTAGCGGGAGTCTATGAGCAGTTCTTC.

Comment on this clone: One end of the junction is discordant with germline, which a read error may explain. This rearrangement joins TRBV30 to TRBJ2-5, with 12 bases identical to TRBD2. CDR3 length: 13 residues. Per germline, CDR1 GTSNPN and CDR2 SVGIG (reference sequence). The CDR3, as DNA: TGTGCCGGGAGGACTAGCGGGGACGGGACCCAGTACTTC. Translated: CAGRTSGDGTQYF.

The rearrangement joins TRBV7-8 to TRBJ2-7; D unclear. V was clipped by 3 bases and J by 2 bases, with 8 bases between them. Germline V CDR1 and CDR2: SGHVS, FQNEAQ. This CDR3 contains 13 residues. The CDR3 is CASSFGGPYEQYF. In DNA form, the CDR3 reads TGTGCCAGCAGCTTCGGCGGCCCCTACGAGCAGTACTTC.

CDR3 amino acids: CASSYGTSTNTEAFF. In DNA form, the CDR3 reads TGTGCCAGCAGCTATGGGACATCTACGAACACTGAAGCTTTCTTT. J is TRBJ1-1 and V is TRBV11-2; D is possibly TRBD1 (6 bases). The CDR3 covers 15 residues. Germline CDR1 SGHAT, CDR2 FQNNGV. The V gene lost 4 bases and the J gene lost 1 base, with 13 bases spanning the gap.

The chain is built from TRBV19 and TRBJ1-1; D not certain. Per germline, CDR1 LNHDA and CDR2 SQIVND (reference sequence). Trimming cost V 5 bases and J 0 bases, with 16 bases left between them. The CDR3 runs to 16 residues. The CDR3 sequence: CASSPGFGRLNTEAFF. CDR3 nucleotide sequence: TGTGCCAGTAGTCCAGGTTTTGGGCGTTTGAACACTGAAGCTTTCTTT.

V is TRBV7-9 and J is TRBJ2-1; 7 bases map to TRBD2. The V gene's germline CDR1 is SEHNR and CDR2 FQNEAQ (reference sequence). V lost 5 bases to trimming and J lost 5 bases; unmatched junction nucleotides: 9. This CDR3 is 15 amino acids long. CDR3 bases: TGTGCCAGCAGCCGCGTTCGGGCGGGAGACAATGAGCAGTTCTTC. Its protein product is CASSRVRAGDNEQFF.

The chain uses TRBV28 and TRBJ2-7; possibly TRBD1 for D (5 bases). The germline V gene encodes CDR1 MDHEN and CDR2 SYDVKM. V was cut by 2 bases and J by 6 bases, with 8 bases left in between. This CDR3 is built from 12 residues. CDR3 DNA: TGTGCCAGCAGTTTACAGGGTTCCGAGCAGTACTTC. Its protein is CASSLQGSEQYF.

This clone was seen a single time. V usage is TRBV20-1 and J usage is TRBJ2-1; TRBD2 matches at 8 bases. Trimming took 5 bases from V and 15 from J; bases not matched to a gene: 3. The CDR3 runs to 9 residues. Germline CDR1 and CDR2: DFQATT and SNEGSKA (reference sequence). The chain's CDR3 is CSAGTRPFF. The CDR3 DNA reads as TGCAGTGCTGGGACTAGGCCGTTCTTC.

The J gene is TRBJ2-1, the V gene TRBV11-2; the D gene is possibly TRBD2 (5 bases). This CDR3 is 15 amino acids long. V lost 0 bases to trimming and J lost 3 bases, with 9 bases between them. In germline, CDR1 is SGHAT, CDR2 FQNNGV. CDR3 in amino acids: CASSLERASYNEQFF. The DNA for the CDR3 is TGTGCCAGCAGCTTAGAGCGGGCGAGCTACAATGAGCAGTTCTTC.

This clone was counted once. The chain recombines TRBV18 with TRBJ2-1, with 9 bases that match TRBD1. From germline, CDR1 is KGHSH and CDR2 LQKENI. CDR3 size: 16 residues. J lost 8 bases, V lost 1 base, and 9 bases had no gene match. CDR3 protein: CASSPRNSDRGDEQFF. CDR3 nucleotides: TGTGCCAGCTCACCACGTAATTCGGACAGGGGTGATGAGCAGTTCTTC.

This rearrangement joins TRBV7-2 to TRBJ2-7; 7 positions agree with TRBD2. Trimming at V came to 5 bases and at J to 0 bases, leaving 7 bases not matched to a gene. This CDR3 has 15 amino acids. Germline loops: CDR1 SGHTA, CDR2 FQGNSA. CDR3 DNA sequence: TGTGCCAGCAGCCGCAGAGGACTAGACTCCTACGAGCAGTACTTC. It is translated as CASSRRGLDSYEQYF.

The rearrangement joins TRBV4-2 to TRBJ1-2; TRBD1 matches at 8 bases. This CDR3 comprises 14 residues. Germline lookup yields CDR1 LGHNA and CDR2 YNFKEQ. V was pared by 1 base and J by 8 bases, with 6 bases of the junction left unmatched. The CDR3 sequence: CASSQGGQGGGYTF. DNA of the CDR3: TGTGCCAGCAGCCAAGGAGGACAGGGTGGGGGCTACACCTTC.

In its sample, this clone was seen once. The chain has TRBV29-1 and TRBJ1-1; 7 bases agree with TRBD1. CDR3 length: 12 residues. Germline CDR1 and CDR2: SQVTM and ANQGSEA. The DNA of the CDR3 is TGCAGAGGGGGCGGGAGTTACACTGAAGCTTTCTTT. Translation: CRGGGSYTEAFF.

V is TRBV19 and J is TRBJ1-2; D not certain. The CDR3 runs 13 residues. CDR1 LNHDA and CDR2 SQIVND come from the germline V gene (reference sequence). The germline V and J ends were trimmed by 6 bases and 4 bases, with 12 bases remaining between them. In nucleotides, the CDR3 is TGTGCCAGTAGCCGCGTCGGGGTCTATGGCTACACCTTC. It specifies CASSRVGVYGYTF.

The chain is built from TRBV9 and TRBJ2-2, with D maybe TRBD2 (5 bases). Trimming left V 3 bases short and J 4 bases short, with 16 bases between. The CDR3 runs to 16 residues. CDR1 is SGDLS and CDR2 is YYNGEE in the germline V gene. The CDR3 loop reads CASSERSLGGTGELFF. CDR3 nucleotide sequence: TGTGCCAGCAGCGAGAGGTCACTAGGTGGCACCGGGGAGCTGTTTTTT.

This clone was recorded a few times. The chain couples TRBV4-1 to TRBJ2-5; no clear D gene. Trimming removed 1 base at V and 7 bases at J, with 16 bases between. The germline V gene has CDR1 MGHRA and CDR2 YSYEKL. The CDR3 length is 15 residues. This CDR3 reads CASSQGLIGSGTQYF. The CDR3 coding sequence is TGCGCCAGCAGCCAAGGGCTGATAGGATCAGGGACCCAGTACTTC.